The rows below give T cell receptor beta chains drawn from one sample of a study of T cells expressing NK-cell markers. Using the 5' RACE reads, TCRdb records one entry per CDR3 protein without DNA. The sample includes 400,000 or so distinct CDR3 sequences. Sample: blood T cells: a sorted CD56 or NKG2C T cell subset, CD4+ or CD8+ T cells, or bulk PBMC T cells (not recorded which). These receptors were taken from a woman between 45 and 60 years old in good health. Both conserved end residues are part of each CDR3. The order of the fields is V gene, J gene, CDR3 protein.

>TRBV25-1|TRBJ2-5
CASSEITGNQETQYF
>TRBV4-2|TRBJ2-7
CASSHEAAGAYEQYF
>TRBV2|TRBJ2-2
CASSVAGEDGELFF
>TRBV10-2|TRBJ2-1
CASSPGTVEQFF
>TRBV6-1|TRBJ1-6
CASTQGQGNSPLHF
>TRBV19|TRBJ1-2
CASSKPGEDYGYTF
>TRBV12-3/TRBV12-4|TRBJ1-2
CASDVPASHGYTF
>TRBV5-6|TRBJ2-3
CASSLVGADTQYF
>TRBV14|TRBJ2-1
CASSPRGGLSSYNEQFF
>TRBV7-2|TRBJ2-1
CASSLAIGNVYNEQFF
>TRBV5-1|TRBJ2-2
CASSLPQGDTGELFF
>TRBV4-1|TRBJ1-1
CASSSRDSNTEAFF
>TRBV6-5|TRBJ2-2
CASSYGSGGLPGELFF
>TRBV28|TRBJ2-1
CASSSGRLAGAHEQFF
>TRBV12-3/TRBV12-4|TRBJ2-1
CASKTYGGSSYNEQFF
>TRBV12-3/TRBV12-4|TRBJ2-7
CASSFAVAGVFYEQYF
>TRBV12-3/TRBV12-4|TRBJ2-7
CASSSPPRYEQYF
>TRBV5-1|TRBJ2-1
CASSLAVVTNEQFF
>TRBV24-1|TRBJ2-7
CATSATGTGGYEQYF
>TRBV3-1|TRBJ2-3
CASSQGGGSAHDTQYF
>TRBV29-1|TRBJ2-7
CSVLVVISYEQYF
>TRBV4-2|TRBJ1-3
CASSQDPGTLGNTIYF
>TRBV6-4|TRBJ2-3
CASSDNQDTDTQYF
>TRBV10-2|TRBJ2-1
CASSGGLDGVGFF
>TRBV24-1|TRBJ1-1
CATSDLVSGEAFF
>TRBV27|TRBJ2-2
CASRDGSAGETGELFF
>TRBV12-3/TRBV12-4|TRBJ2-7
CASSPKRGPLREQYF
>TRBV3-1|TRBJ2-2
CASSQSGRSSELFF
>TRBV28|TRBJ1-2
CASVDSNYGYTF
>TRBV3-1|TRBJ2-7
CASSQDLAAGAYEQYF
>TRBV7-2|TRBJ1-6
CASRDKTGVNSPLHF
>TRBV6-1|TRBJ2-3
CASSGQGTPTDTQYF
>TRBV11-3|TRBJ2-1
CASSFGWAGTTFNEQFF
>TRBV30|TRBJ1-3
CAWSVMGPGNTIYF
>TRBV5-5|TRBJ2-1
CASSLRNSYNEQFF
>TRBV5-1|TRBJ2-1
CASSGEGSSYNEQFF
>TRBV14|TRBJ2-1
CASSLIAGSSYNEQFF
>TRBV7-8|TRBJ1-1
CASSLSKNTEAFF
>TRBV5-1|TRBJ2-5
CASRLDSAWETQYF
>TRBV27|TRBJ2-1
CASSFSAAGVNEQFF
>TRBV12-3/TRBV12-4|TRBJ2-5
CASSFEDRKETQYF
>TRBV19|TRBJ1-2
CASSMMAENYGYTF
>TRBV12-3/TRBV12-4|TRBJ1-5
CASSRSGSQPQHF
>TRBV6-4|TRBJ1-1
CASTEGGYPGAEAFF
>TRBV7-9|TRBJ1-1
CASSLGPIFPRKEAFF
>TRBV13|TRBJ2-5
CASSWRDTLEKETQYF
>TRBV25-1|TRBJ2-1
CASRGDTDNEQFF
>TRBV24-1|TRBJ2-5
CATSEGARGTQYF
>TRBV4-1|TRBJ2-5
CASSRREAQETQYF
>TRBV10-3|TRBJ2-1
CAISESTGWDEQFF